These 15 T cell receptor beta chains were sequenced from one sample in a study of OX40 agonist ivuxolimab in advanced cancers. Clones were read by immunoSEQ multiplex PCR, and TCRdb kept only the in-frame ones, dropping some. Of around 12,000 clones in the sample, 78% were seen once. This sample comprised CD4+ or CD8+ T cells sorted from blood, obtained in a trial of the OX40 agonist ivuxolimab. Receptors originate from an adult with an advanced solid tumor such as melanoma, head and neck, liver or kidney cancer.

The chain couples TRBV4-2 to TRBJ1-1; no clear D. V lost 4 bases and J lost 2, with 20 bases in between. The CDR3 contains 17 residues. Germline V gives CDR1 LGHNA, CDR2 YNFKEQ. The CDR3 protein is CASSLTQLKGPNTEAFF. CDR3 bases: TGTGCCAGCAGCCTTACACAACTTAAGGGCCCAAACACTGAAGCTTTCTTT.

The chain couples TRBV4-1 to TRBJ2-5; 9 bases map to TRBD1. The J call may not be correct, given that the DNA end is closer to TRBJ2-7. The CDR3 totals 13 residues. Germline loops: CDR1 MGHRA, CDR2 YSYEKL. This chain's CDR3 is CASSGTGFHEQYF. The CDR3 region has the DNA TGCGCCAGCAGCGGGACAGGGTTCCACGAGCAGTACTTC.

The genes are TRBV30 and TRBJ2-3; 10 positions agree with TRBD1. The ends lost 2 bases at V and 4 bases at J; junction bases unmatched: 6. CDR1 is GTSNPN, CDR2 SVGIG, per germline (reference sequence). The CDR3 is 15 residues long. The CDR3 bases are TGTGCCTGGAGTCCGGGGACAGGGGTTCCAGATACGCAGTATTTT. Protein sequence: CAWSPGTGVPDTQYF. Together with reference TRBV30 and TRBJ2-3, the CDR3 gives the full variable domain: SQTIHQWPATLVQPVGSPLSLECTVEGTSNPNLYWYRQAAGRGLQLLFYSVGIGQISSEVPQNLSASRPQDRQFILSSKKLLLSDSGFYLCAWSPGTGVPDTQYFGPGTRLTVL.

As to this clone: Sequence at one end of the junction differs from germline and may be a read error. The chain couples TRBV5-8 to TRBJ2-4, with TRBD2 matching over 12 bases. This CDR3 comprises 14 residues. Germline assignment: CDR1 SGHTS and CDR2 YDEGEE. CDR3 in amino acids: CASSPRTSGKAMHF. The CDR3, as DNA: TGTGCCAGCAGCCCTCGGACTAGCGGGAAAGCTATGCACTTC.

This chain joins TRBV29-1 and TRBJ1-2, with a tentative D call TRBD1 (5 bases). The V gene lost 7 bases and the J gene lost 0 bases, with 12 bases spanning the gap. Germline values: CDR1 SQVTM, CDR2 ANQGSEA. CDR3 length equals 13 residues. CDR3 loop: CSDAPGSNYGYTF. The CDR3 DNA reads as TGCAGCGACGCACCAGGGTCTAACTATGGCTACACCTTC.

This clone is large (0.1 to 1%) in the sample. The chain recombines TRBV29-1 with TRBJ2-7; 10 bases agree with TRBD1. Germline V gives CDR1 SQVTM, CDR2 ANQGSEA. This CDR3 region has 13 residues. CDR3 in amino acids: CSGTGANSYEQYF. The DNA for the CDR3 is TGCAGTGGGACAGGGGCAAACTCCTACGAGCAGTACTTC.

The chain couples TRBV7-3 to TRBJ2-7, with 9 bases matching TRBD1. CDR1 SGHTA and CDR2 FQGTGA come from the germline V gene. Losses at the gene ends were 5 bases for V and 3 bases for J; bases not matched to a gene: 5. This CDR3 is 14 amino acids long. The CDR3 loop is CASSEGQGSYEQYF. CDR3 DNA: TGTGCCAGCAGCGAGGGACAGGGAAGCTACGAGCAGTACTTC.

This clone has only a few counts. The V and J genes are TRBV14 and TRBJ2-3; D not resolved. Germline V gives CDR1 SGHDN, CDR2 FVKESK. The CDR3 has 15 residues. With 4 bases removed from V and 0 bases from J, the gap between germline ends came to 11 bases. In nucleotides, the CDR3 is TGTGCCAGCAGCCCACTCCAGACTAGCACAGATACGCAGTATTTT. It codes for CASSPLQTSTDTQYF.

This chain joins TRBV6-1 and TRBJ2-1, with D unresolved. V was trimmed by 4 bases and J by 0 bases, leaving 4 bases between them. The CDR3 totals 13 residues. Per the germline V gene, CDR1 is MNHNS and CDR2 is SASEGT. DNA of the CDR3: TGTGCCAGCAGTGCAGACTCCTACAATGAGCAGTTCTTC. Its translation is CASSADSYNEQFF.

This sequence joins TRBV6-5 and TRBJ2-1; 9 nucleotides align to TRBD1. The CDR3 sequence is 15 residues long. In germline, CDR1 is MNHEY, CDR2 SVGAGI. V gave up 5 bases and J gave up 7 bases; unmatched junction bases: 9. CDR3 sequence reads: CASSKQGANSNEQFF. For the CDR3, the DNA is TGTGCCAGCAGTAAACAGGGGGCCAATTCAAATGAGCAGTTCTTC.

The chain carries TRBV20-1 and TRBJ2-3; D is perhaps TRBD1 (6 bases). Germline V gives CDR1 DFQATT, CDR2 SNEGSKA (reference sequence). CDR3 length: 11 residues. The CDR3 protein is CSVETGDTQYF. CDR3 nucleotides: TGCAGCGTTGAGACAGGAGATACGCAGTATTTT.

The chain is built from TRBV5-1 and TRBJ1-1, with D unclear. Trimming shortened V by 7 bases and J by 2 bases, and 12 bases separated the two germline ends. The CDR3 length is 13 residues. CDR1 is SGHRS, CDR2 YFSETQ, per germline. The CDR3 here is CASATDVNTEAFF. As DNA, the CDR3 is TGCGCCAGCGCTACAGACGTTAACACTGAAGCTTTCTTT. Drawing the rest from reference TRBV5-1 and TRBJ1-1, the complete variable domain is KAGVTQTPRYLIKTRGQQVTLSCSPISGHRSVSWYQQTPGQGLQFLFEYFSETQRNKGNFPGRFSGRQFSNSRSEMNVSTLELGDSALYLCASATDVNTEAFFGQGTRLTVV.

This clone was observed a few times. The chain combines TRBV7-8 with TRBJ2-5; 12 nucleotides align to TRBD1. CDR3 length equals 15 residues. V dropped 5 bases and J dropped 4; count of bases not matched to a gene: 5. CDR1 is SGHVS and CDR2 is FQNEAQ in the germline V gene. Here the CDR3 DNA reads TGTGCCAGCAGCCCAGGGACAGGGGGCGGAGAGACCCAGTACTTC. It translates to CASSPGTGGGETQYF.

The chain uses TRBV11-2 and TRBJ1-3, with unresolved D. The CDR3 length is 14 residues. V was shortened by 5 bases and J by 0 bases, with 8 bases between the two germline ends. Germline V lookup: CDR1 SGHAT, CDR2 FQNNGV. DNA of the CDR3: TGTGCCAGCAGCCCCGGCGGCTCTGGAAACACCATATATTTT. This sequence encodes CASSPGGSGNTIYF.

The chain joins TRBV7-9 to TRBJ1-1; D may be TRBD1 (6 bases). Germline loops: CDR1 SEHNR, CDR2 FQNEAQ (reference sequence). The CDR3 is made up of 12 amino acids. V was cut by 6 bases and J by 8 bases, with 13 bases left in between. CDR3 protein: CASSLRTAEAFF. For the CDR3, the DNA is TGTGCCAGCAGTTTAAGGACAGCCGAAGCTTTCTTT.